Below, one TCR beta chain is given with its context. The antigen remains unidentified. The donors were adults (healthy and HIV-negative) with no recent acute infections or vaccinations. The split of CD4+ cells yielded CD45RA+ naive and CD45RA-negative memory subsets. The data stem from a study of shared clonotypes between healthy human individuals. The study's findings and limits: Incomplete sequencing of sorted subsets was indicated by rarefaction despite large depth.

The V segment lost 4 bases and the J segment 0 bases; nucleotides outside the gene matches: 4. CDR1 is SGHTA, CDR2 FQGNSA, per germline. The CDR3 is made up of 16 amino acids. The DNA input per sorted-subset replicate PCR was approximately 210 ng, corresponding to some 33,000 T cell genomes. The protocol was immunoSEQ multiplex PCR, while the TCRdb copy is restricted to in-frame clones and leaves out a portion. The data show a few million clones, more than 85% seen once. Sequencing was done on a sample of naive CD4+ T cells from PBMCs. Subset noted: CD45RA+ positively selected. The chain recombines TRBV7-2 with TRBJ1-3, with 9 bases that match TRBD1. The receptor comes from a young man in good health. Some clones in this sample may be carry-over from other donors' samples. The CDR3 coding sequence is TGTGCCAGCAGCTGGACAGGGGCCTACTCTGGAAACACCATATATTTT. Protein: CASSWTGAYSGNTIYF. The full variable domain, rest sourced from reference TRBV7-2 and TRBJ1-3, is GAGVSQSPSNKVTEKGKDVELRCDPISGHTALYWYRQSLGQGLEFLIYFQGNSAPDKSGLPSDRFSAERTGGSVSTLTIQRTQQEDSAVYLCASSWTGAYSGNTIYFGEGSWLTVV.